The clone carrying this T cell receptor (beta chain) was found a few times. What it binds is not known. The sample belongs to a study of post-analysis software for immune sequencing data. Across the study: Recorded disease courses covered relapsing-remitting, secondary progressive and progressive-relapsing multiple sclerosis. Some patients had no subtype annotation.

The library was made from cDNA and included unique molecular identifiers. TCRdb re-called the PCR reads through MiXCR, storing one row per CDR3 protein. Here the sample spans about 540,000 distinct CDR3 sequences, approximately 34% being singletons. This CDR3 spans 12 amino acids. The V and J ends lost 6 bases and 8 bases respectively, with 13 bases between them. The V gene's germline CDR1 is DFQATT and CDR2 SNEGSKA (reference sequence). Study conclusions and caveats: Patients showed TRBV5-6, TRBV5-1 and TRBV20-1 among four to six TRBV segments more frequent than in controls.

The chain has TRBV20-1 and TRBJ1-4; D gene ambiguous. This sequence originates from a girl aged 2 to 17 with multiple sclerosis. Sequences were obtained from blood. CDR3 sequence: CSAWVPGEKLFF. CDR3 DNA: TGCAGTGCCTGGGTACCGGGCGAAAAACTGTTTTTT.